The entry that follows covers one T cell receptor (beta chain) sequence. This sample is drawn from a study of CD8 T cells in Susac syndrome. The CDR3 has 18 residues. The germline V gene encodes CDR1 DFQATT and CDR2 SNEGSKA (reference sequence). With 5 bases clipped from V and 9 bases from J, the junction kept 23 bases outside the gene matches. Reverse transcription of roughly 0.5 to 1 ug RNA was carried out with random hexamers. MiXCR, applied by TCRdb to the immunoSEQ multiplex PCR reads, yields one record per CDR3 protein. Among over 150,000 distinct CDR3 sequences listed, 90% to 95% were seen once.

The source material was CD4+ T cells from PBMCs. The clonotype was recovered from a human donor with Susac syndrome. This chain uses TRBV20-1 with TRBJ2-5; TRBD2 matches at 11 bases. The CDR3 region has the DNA TGCAGTGCTCGGACAGGGGAGCTAGCGGGAGGCCCGAACCGGGCCCAGTACTTC. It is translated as CSARTGELAGGPNRAQYF.